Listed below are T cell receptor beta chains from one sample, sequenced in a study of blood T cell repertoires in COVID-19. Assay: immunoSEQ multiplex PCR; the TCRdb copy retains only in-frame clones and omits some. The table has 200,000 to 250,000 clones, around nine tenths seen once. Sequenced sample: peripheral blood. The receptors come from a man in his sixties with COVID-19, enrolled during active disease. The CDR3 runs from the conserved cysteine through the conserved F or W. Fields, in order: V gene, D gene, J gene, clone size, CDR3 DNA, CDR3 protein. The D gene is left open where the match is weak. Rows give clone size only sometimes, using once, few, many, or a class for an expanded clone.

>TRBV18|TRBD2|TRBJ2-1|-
TGTGCCAGCTCACCCTTAGCGGGCAGCTCCTACAATGAGCAGTTCTTC
CASSPLAGSSYNEQFF
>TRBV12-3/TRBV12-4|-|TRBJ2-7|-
TGTGCCAGCAGCCTCGGACTCGAGCAGTACTTC
CASSLGLEQYF
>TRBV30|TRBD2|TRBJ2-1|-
TGTGCCTGGGACGGGGGGACCTACAATGAGCAGTTCTTC
CAWDGGTYNEQFF
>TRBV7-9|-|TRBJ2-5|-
TGTGCCAGCAGCACCCGGAGTAGTTTCGGGTATGGGTCGGAGACCCAGTACTTC
CASSTRSSFGYGSETQYF
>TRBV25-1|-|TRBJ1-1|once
TGTGCCAGCAGTGAACCCGGGAAAGCTGAGTTAGAAGCTTTCTTT
CASSEPGKAELEAFF
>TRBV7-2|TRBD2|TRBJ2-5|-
TGTGCCAGCAGCTCTTTACTAGCGGGGGGTCTAGAGGAGACCCAGTACTTC
CASSSLLAGGLEETQYF
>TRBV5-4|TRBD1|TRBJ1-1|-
TGTGCCAGCAGCTGGACAGGGGCCACTGAAGCTTTCTTT
CASSWTGATEAFF
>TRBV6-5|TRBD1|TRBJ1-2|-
TGTGCCAGCAAGGGACAGACTCTCACTAACTATGGCTACACCTTC
CASKGQTLTNYGYTF
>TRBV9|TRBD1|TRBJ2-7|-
TGTGCCAGCAGCGCGCAACAGGGGTCATGGGAGCAGTACTTC
CASSAQQGSWEQYF
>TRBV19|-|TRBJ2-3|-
TGTGCCACCGGGAGCACAGATACGCAGTATTTT
CATGSTDTQYF
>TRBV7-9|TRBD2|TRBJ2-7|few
TGTGCCAGCGTCAGTAGCGGGCCGGCATACGAGCAGTACTTC
CASVSSGPAYEQYF
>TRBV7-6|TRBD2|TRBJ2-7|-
TGTGCCAGCAGCCTACTTGCAAGCGGGGATTACTCCTACGAGCAGTACTTC
CASSLLASGDYSYEQYF
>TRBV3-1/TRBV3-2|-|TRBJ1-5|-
TGTGCCAGCAGCCCAACAGGGAATAGCAATCAGCCCCAGCATTTT
CASSPTGNSNQPQHF
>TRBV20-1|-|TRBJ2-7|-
TGCAGTGCTCCACTAGTCCGCGAGCAGTACTTC
CSAPLVREQYF
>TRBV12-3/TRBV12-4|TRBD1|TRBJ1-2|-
TGTGCCAGCAGTGGACAGGGACGTGGCTACACCTTC
CASSGQGRGYTF
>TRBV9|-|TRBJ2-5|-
TGTGCCAGCAGCGTAGGAGGCGGGCTCCCACAAGAGACCCAGTACTTC
CASSVGGGLPQETQYF
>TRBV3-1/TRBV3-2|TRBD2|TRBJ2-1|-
TGTGCCAGCAGCACCCGGACTAGGCCCTACAATGAGCAGTTCTTC
CASSTRTRPYNEQFF
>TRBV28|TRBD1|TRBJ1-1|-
TGTGCCAGCAGTTCGGGACAGGGGAACACTGAAGCTTTCTTT
CASSSGQGNTEAFF
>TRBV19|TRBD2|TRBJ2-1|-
TGTGCCAGTAGTATAGGACTAGCGGTCTACAATGAGCAGTTCTTC
CASSIGLAVYNEQFF
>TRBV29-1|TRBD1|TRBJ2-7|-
TGCAGCGTTGAAGGGGACAGAGGGCTTTACGAGCAGTACTTC
CSVEGDRGLYEQYF
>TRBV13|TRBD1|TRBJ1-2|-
TGTGCCAGCAGCCCTTGGACAGGGAGCTATGGCTACACCTTC
CASSPWTGSYGYTF
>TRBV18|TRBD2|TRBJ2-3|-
TGTGCCAGCCGCTCCGGCGGGGGGGCCCGAGATACGCAGTATTTT
CASRSGGGARDTQYF
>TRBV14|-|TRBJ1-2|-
TGTGCCAGCAGCCAACTGGAAGGGGGTCATGGCTACACCTTC
CASSQLEGGHGYTF
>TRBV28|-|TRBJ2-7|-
TGTGCCAGCAGTTTTCACGGGGGTGGCAAAGGCGAGCAGTACTTC
CASSFHGGGKGEQYF
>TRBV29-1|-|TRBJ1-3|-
TGCAGCGTTGAAGGACGGGGGGGTCTCGGAAACACCATATATTTT
CSVEGRGGLGNTIYF
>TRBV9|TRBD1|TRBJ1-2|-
TGTGCCAGCAGCGTAGGTCAGGGGGTACCAAATGGCTACACCTTC
CASSVGQGVPNGYTF
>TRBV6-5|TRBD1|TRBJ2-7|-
TGTGCCAGCAGTTCCCAGCCGGGACAGGGTTACGAGCAGTACTTC
CASSSQPGQGYEQYF
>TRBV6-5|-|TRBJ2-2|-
TGTGCCAGCAGTCCATTTAACAGCGGCGGGGAGCTGTTTTTT
CASSPFNSGGELFF
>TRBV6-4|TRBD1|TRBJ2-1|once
TGTGCCAGCAGCCCCATGGGACAGGGGGCGGGCAATGAGCAGTTCTTC
CASSPMGQGAGNEQFF
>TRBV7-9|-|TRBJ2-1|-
TGTGCCAGCAGCTTGATCAGGGTGAACAATGAGCAGTTCTTC
CASSLIRVNNEQFF
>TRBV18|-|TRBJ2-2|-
TGTGCCAGCTCACCCGGGAAACAGCAGAACACCGGGGAGCTGTTTTTT
CASSPGKQQNTGELFF
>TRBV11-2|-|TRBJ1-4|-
TGTGCCAGCAGCTTAGGGCCGACTTCTAATGAAAAACTGTTTTTT
CASSLGPTSNEKLFF
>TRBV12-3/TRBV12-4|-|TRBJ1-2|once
TGTGCCAGCAGCTGGCAAGCGGATGGCTACACCTTC
CASSWQADGYTF
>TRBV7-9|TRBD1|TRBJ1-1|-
TGTGCCAGCACTCTGACAGGGGGCGGCACTGAAGCTTTCTTT
CASTLTGGGTEAFF